This T cell receptor (beta chain) was captured in a study of CD8 T cells in Susac syndrome. Trimming cost V 0 bases and J 4 bases, with 9 bases left between them. This CDR3 is 13 amino acids long. Per the germline V gene, CDR1 is GTSNPN and CDR2 is SVGIG (reference sequence). RNA totalling roughly 0.45 to 1 ug underwent reverse transcription with random hexamers. MiXCR, applied by TCRdb to the immunoSEQ multiplex PCR reads, yields one record per CDR3 protein. The sample has some 200,000 distinct CDR3 sequences; roughly 94% are singletons. The chain couples TRBV30 to TRBJ1-2; no firm D call. This TCR was recovered from a human donor with Susac syndrome. Sequenced input: CD8+ T cells from PBMCs. CDR3 sequence: CAWSVLGFYGYTF. CDR3 DNA: TGTGCCTGGAGTGTACTTGGGTTCTATGGCTACACCTTC.